These 16 T cell receptor beta chains share one sample of origin, sequenced in a study of shared clonotypes between healthy human individuals. TCRdb's copy holds only in-frame clones and misses some; the assay was immunoSEQ multiplex PCR. The sample records approximately 620,000 clones, less than 98% being singletons. Sequencing was performed on naive CD4+ T cells sorted from blood. Subset reported: CD45RA+ positively selected. The receptors were sampled from a woman aged 25 to 39 in good health.

The CDR3 spells CASSFRQGSGNTIYF. CDR3 in DNA: TGTGCCAGTAGTTTCCGACAGGGGTCGGGAAACACCATATATTTT. The chain has TRBV19 and TRBJ1-3, with 8 bases matching TRBD1. Germline CDR1 is LNHDA and CDR2 is SQIVND (reference sequence). The CDR3 length is 15 residues. V dropped 5 bases and J dropped 4; count of bases not matched to a gene: 7.

This chain uses TRBV28 with TRBJ2-7; D gene unclear. The CDR3 covers 12 residues. V lost 4 bases, J lost 6 bases, and 10 bases lay in between. Germline V gene data show CDR1 as MDHEN and CDR2 as SYDVKM. CDR3 amino acids: CASSYGRIEQYF. CDR3 sequence (DNA): TGTGCCAGCAGTTACGGACGAATCGAGCAGTACTTC.

The rearrangement joins TRBV19 to TRBJ1-1; D uncertain. CDR3 size: 14 residues. Trimming cost V 7 bases and J 1 base, with 13 bases left between them. Germline assignment: CDR1 LNHDA and CDR2 SQIVND (reference sequence). CDR3 residues: CASTNPPGNTEAFF. The CDR3 bases are TGTGCCAGTACCAACCCCCCGGGGAACACTGAAGCTTTCTTT. The variable domain in full, with the rest retrieved from reference TRBV19 and TRBJ1-1, is DGGITQSPKYLFRKEGQNVTLSCEQNLNHDAMYWYRQDPGQGLRLIYYSQIVNDFQKGDIAEGYSVSREKKESFPLTVTSAQKNPTAFYLCASTNPPGNTEAFFGQGTRLTVV.

The J gene is TRBJ1-2, the V gene TRBV5-1, with D unresolved. The length of the CDR3 is 14 residues. With 2 bases removed from V and 6 bases from J, the gap between germline ends came to 14 bases. CDR1 and CDR2 (germline): SGHRS, YFSETQ. CDR3 sequence (DNA): TGCGCCAGCAGCTTACCTGGGGAGCGCAATGGCTACACCTTC. It translates to CASSLPGERNGYTF. The whole variable domain, filled in from reference TRBV5-1 and TRBJ1-2, reads KAGVTQTPRYLIKTRGQQVTLSCSPISGHRSVSWYQQTPGQGLQFLFEYFSETQRNKGNFPGRFSGRQFSNSRSEMNVSTLELGDSALYLCASSLPGERNGYTFGSGTRLTVV.

The V and J genes are TRBV7-6 and TRBJ2-1, with D unclear. The CDR3 runs to 15 residues. Germline CDR1 SGHVS, CDR2 FNYEAQ. V lost 2 bases to trimming and J lost 0 bases, with 8 bases between them. The CDR3 region is CASSLTWSSYNEQFF. CDR3 coding DNA: TGTGCCAGCAGCTTAACGTGGAGCTCCTACAATGAGCAGTTCTTC.

This clone was seen just once. V gene TRBV7-9 combines with J gene TRBJ2-1; 7 nucleotides line up with TRBD2. CDR1 and CDR2 from the germline V gene are SEHNR and FQNEAQ (reference sequence). The V gene end was trimmed by 5 bases and the J gene end by 7 bases; junction bases not matched to a gene: 5. The CDR3 length is 13 residues. The CDR3 DNA reads TGTGCCAGCAGCCCTCTAGCGGAGAATGAGCAGTTCTTC. Encoded protein: CASSPLAENEQFF.

Worth noting for this clone: The junction shows a germline mismatch at one end, possibly a read error. The chain carries TRBV7-3 and TRBJ2-1, with 8 bases fitting TRBD2. The CDR3 runs 15 residues. CDR1 is SGHTA, CDR2 FQGTGA, per germline. The CDR3 DNA sequence: TGTGCCAGCAGATTAACGGGACTAGTCGATAATGAGCAGTTCTTC. Amino acid sequence: CASRLTGLVDNEQFF.

The chain carries TRBV11-2 and TRBJ2-1; D not resolved. In germline, CDR1 is SGHAT, CDR2 FQNNGV. The ends were cut back, 6 bases at V and 2 bases at J, with 14 bases in the middle. There are 15 residues in the CDR3. CDR3 region: CASSLSRGTYNEQFF. DNA for the CDR3: TGTGCCAGCAGTTTATCCCGAGGTACCTACAATGAGCAGTTCTTC.

The chain is built from TRBV10-3 and TRBJ1-2, with 9 bases aligning to TRBD1. Germline CDR1 reads ENHRY; CDR2 reads SYGVKD. Trimming removed 1 base from V and 3 bases from J; junction bases left unmatched: 6. CDR3 length: 16 amino acids. The DNA of the CDR3 is TGTGCCATCAGTGAGTTACAGGGGGCTATGGACTATGGCTACACCTTC. Translation gives CAISELQGAMDYGYTF.

The rearrangement links TRBV7-9 to TRBJ2-5; D is unclear. Germline-derived CDR1 and CDR2 are SEHNR and FQNEAQ (reference sequence). V dropped 5 bases and J dropped 2 bases, with 12 bases sitting between them. This CDR3 is built from 14 residues. The DNA for the CDR3 is TGTGCCAGCAGCCTACAGCCCTCTCAAGAGACCCAGTACTTC. This sequence encodes CASSLQPSQETQYF.

V and J are TRBV28 and TRBJ2-5, with D possibly TRBD1 on 6 matching bases. V shed 5 bases and J shed 9 bases, with 10 bases lying between them. CDR1 and CDR2 (germline): MDHEN, SYDVKM. The length of the CDR3 is 11 residues. The CDR3 coding sequence is TGTGCCAGCAGTCCCAGGGGTGCCCAGTACTTC. It codes for CASSPRGAQYF.

J is TRBJ2-2 and V is TRBV6-6; 7 bases are shared with TRBD2. V shed 4 bases and J 0 bases; nucleotides not matched to a gene: 5. Germline V gene lookup returns CDR1 MNHNY and CDR2 SVGAGI (reference sequence). This CDR3 is built from 16 residues. CDR3 nucleotides: TGTGCCAGCAGTTCCCGGGGGGTCGCGAACACCGGGGAGCTGTTTTTT. Translating gives CASSSRGVANTGELFF.

The chain employs TRBV29-1 and TRBJ2-5; 8 nucleotides line up with TRBD1. CDR3 length: 13 amino acids. J lost 4 bases, V lost 4 bases, and 5 bases had no gene match. Per the germline V gene, CDR1 is SQVTM and CDR2 is ANQGSEA. The CDR3, as DNA: TGCAGCGTTGTTCCAGGGGGCGTAGAGACCCAGTACTTC. Residues: CSVVPGGVETQYF.

This clone was detected once. The chain is built from TRBV5-5 and TRBJ2-7, with 14 bases fitting TRBD2. CDR3 size: 16 residues. Germline CDR1 SGHKS, CDR2 YYEKEE (reference sequence). V lost 5 bases, J lost 5 bases, and 9 bases stayed unmatched. The CDR3 here is CASSQTGLAGVHEQYF. The CDR3 DNA follows: TGTGCCAGCAGTCAGACGGGACTAGCGGGAGTCCACGAGCAGTACTTC. The full variable domain, in which reference TRBV5-5 and TRBJ2-7 provide the parts outside the CDR3, is DAGVTQSPTHLIKTRGQQVTLRCSPISGHKSVSWYQQVLGQGPQFIFQYYEKEERGRGNFPDRFSARQFPNYSSELNVNALLLGDSALYLCASSQTGLAGVHEQYFGPGTRLTVT.

The chain recombines TRBV28 with TRBJ2-5; either TRBD1 or TRBD2 may fit D (6 bases each). V was cut by 6 bases and J by 3 bases, with 17 bases left in between. Germline CDR1 reads MDHEN; CDR2 reads SYDVKM. CDR3 length: 15 amino acids. CDR3 amino acids: CASSPRRGKKETQYF. The CDR3 bases are TGTGCCAGCAGCCCAAGGAGGGGGAAGAAAGAGACCCAGTACTTC.

The chain has TRBV6-1 and TRBJ1-1; 7 bases align to TRBD1. This CDR3 region has 19 residues. The V segment lost 0 bases and the J segment 3 bases; nucleotides outside the gene matches: 16. Per germline, CDR1 MNHNS and CDR2 SASEGT. CDR3 amino acids: CASSEAPLRARGLDTEAFF. CDR3 DNA sequence: TGTGCCAGCAGTGAAGCGCCTCTTAGGGCTAGGGGGCTGGACACTGAAGCTTTCTTT.